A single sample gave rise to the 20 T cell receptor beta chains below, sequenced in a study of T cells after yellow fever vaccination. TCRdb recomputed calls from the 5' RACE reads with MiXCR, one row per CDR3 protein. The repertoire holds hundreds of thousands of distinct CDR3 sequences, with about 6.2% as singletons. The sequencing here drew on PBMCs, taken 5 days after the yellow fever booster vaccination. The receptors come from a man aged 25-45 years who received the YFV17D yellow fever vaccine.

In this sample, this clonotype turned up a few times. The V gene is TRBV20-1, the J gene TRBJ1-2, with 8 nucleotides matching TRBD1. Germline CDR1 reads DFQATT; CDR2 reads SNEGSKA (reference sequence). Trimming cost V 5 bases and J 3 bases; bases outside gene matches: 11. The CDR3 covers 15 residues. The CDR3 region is CSAPGTGGLDYGYTF. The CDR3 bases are TGCAGTGCTCCCGGGACAGGCGGGTTAGACTATGGCTACACCTTC.

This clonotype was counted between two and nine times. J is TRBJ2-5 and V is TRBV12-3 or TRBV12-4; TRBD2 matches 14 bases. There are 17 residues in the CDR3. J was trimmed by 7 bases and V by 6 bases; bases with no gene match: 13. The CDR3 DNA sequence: TGTGCCAGCAGCCAACCCGGGACTAGCGGGAGTTTAGGGACCCAGTACTTC. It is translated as CASSQPGTSGSLGTQYF.

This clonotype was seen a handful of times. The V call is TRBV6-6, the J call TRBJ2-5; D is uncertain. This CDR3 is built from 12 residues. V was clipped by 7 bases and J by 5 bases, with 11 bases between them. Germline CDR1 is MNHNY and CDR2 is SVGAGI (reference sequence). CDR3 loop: CASTQTSETQYF. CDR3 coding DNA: TGTGCCAGCACCCAAACGTCGGAGACCCAGTACTTC.

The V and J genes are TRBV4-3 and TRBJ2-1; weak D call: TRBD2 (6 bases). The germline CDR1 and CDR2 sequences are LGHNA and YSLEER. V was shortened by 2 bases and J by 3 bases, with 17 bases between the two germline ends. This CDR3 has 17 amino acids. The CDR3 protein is CASSQRESGDVYNEQFF. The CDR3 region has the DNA TGCGCCAGCAGCCAAAGGGAGTCGGGAGACGTCTACAATGAGCAGTTCTTC.

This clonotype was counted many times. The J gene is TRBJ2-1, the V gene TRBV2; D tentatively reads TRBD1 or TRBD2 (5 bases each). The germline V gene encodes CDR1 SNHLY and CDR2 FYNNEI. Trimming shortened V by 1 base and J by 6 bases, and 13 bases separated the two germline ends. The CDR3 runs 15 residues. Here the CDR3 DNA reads TGTGCCAGCAGTGAAGGGGCTTTGGGGGTCAATGAGCAGTTCTTC. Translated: CASSEGALGVNEQFF. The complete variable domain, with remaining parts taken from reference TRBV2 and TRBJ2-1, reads EPEVTQTPSHQVTQMGQEVILRCVPISNHLYFYWYRQILGQKVEFLVSFYNNEISEKSEIFDDQFSVERPDGSNFTLKIRSTKLEDSAMYFCASSEGALGVNEQFFGPGTRLTVL.

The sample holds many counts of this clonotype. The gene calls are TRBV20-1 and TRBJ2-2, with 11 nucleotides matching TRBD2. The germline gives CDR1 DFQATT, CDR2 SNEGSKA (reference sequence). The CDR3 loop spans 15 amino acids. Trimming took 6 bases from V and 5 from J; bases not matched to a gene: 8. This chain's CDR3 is CSAIAGGPGTGELFF. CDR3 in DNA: TGCAGTGCCATAGCGGGAGGGCCGGGGACCGGGGAGCTGTTTTTT.

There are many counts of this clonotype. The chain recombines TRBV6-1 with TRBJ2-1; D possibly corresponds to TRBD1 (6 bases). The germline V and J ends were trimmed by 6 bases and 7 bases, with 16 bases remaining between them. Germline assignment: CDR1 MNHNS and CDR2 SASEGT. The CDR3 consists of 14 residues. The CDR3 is CASRVRGSNNEQFF. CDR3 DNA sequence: TGTGCCAGCAGGGTTAGGGGGAGTAATAATGAGCAGTTCTTC.

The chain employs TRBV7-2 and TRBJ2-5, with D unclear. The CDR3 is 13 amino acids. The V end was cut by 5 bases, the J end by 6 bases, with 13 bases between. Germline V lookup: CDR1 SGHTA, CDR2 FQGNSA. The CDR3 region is CASSRQRRQTQYF. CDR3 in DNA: TGTGCCAGCAGCCGACAACGCCGGCAGACCCAGTACTTC.

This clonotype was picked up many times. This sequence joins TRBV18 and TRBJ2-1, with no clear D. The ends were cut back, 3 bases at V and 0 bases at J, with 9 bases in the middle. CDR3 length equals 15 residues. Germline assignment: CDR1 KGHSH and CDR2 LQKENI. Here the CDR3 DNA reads TGTGCCAGCTCACCCGCCAGGAGCTCCTACAATGAGCAGTTCTTC. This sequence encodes CASSPARSSYNEQFF.

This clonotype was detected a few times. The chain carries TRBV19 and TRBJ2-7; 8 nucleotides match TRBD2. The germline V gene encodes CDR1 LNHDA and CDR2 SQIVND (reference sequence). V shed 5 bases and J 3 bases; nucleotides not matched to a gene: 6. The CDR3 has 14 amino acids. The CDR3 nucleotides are TGTGCCAGTAGTTTAGCGGGACGTAGCTACGAGCAGTACTTC. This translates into CASSLAGRSYEQYF.

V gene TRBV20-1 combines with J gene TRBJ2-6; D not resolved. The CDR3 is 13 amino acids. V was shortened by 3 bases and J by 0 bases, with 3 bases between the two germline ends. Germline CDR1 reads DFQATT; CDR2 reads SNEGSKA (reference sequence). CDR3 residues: CSASVSGANVLTF. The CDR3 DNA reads TGCAGTGCTAGCGTCTCTGGGGCCAACGTCCTGACTTTC.

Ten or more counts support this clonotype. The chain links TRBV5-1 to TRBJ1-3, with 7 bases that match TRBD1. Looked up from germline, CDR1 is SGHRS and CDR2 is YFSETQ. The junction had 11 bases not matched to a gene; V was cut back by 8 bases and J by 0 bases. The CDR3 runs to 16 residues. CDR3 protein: CASSPGQIFSGNTIYF. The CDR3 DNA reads TGCGCCAGTTCACCGGGACAGATTTTCTCTGGAAACACCATATATTTT.

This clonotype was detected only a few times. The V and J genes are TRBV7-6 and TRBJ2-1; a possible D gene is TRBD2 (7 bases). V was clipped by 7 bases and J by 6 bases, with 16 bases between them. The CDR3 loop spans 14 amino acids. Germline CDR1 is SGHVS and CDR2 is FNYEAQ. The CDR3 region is CASTWGGARNEQFF. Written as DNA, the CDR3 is TGTGCCAGCACCTGGGGGGGGGCGCGCAATGAGCAGTTCTTC.

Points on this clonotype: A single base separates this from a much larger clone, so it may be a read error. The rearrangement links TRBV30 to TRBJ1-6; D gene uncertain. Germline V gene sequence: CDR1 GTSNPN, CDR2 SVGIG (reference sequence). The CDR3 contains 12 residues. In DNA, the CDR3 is TGTGCCCGGAGTTTGCTAAGCTCACCCCTCCACTTT. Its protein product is CARSLLSSPLHF.

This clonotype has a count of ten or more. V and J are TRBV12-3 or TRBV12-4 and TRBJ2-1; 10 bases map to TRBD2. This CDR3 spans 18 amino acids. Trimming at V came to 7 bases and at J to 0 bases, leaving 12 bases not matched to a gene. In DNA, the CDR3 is TGTGCCAGCACCCCATTCGGACTAGCGGATAGCTCCTACAATGAGCAGTTCTTC. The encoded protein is CASTPFGLADSSYNEQFF.

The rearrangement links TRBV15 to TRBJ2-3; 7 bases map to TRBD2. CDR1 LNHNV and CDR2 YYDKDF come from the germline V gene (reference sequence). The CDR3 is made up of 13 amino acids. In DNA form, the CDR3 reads TGTGCGACCGGCGGGAGCCTAAAAGATACGCAGTATTTT. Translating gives CATGGSLKDTQYF. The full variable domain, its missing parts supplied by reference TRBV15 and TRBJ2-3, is DAMVIQNPRYQVTQFGKPVTLSCSQTLNHNVMYWYQQKSSQAPKLLFHYYDKDFNNEADTPDNFQSRRPNTSFCFLDIRSPGLGDTAMYLCATGGSLKDTQYFGPGTRLTVL.

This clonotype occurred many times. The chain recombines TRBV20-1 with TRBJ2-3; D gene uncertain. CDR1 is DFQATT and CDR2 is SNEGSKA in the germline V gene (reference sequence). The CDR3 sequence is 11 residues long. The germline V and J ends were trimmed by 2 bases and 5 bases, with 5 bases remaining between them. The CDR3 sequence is CSARRVDTQYF. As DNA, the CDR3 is TGCAGTGCTAGAAGGGTAGATACGCAGTATTTT.

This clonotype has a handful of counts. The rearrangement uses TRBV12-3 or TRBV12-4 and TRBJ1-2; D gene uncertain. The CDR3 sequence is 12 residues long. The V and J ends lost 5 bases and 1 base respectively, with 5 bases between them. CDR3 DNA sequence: TGTGCCAGCAGTGGCCTTAACTATGGCTACACCTTC. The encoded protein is CASSGLNYGYTF.

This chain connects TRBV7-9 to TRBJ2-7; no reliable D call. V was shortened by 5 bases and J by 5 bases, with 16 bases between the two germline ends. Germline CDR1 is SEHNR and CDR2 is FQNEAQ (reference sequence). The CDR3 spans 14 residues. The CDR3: CASSPTNSGHEQYF. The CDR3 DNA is TGTGCCAGCAGCCCAACTAACTCAGGACACGAGCAGTACTTC.

The CDR3 reads CASRQGGAKNIQYF. The CDR3 bases are TGTGCCAGCCGACAGGGTGGGGCCAAAAACATTCAGTACTTC. V is TRBV6-1 and J is TRBJ2-4; 7 bases align to TRBD1. Looked up from germline, CDR1 is MNHNS and CDR2 is SASEGT. Trimming removed 8 bases from V and 1 base from J; junction bases left unmatched: 5. This CDR3 has 14 amino acids.